Given below is one T cell receptor beta chain in context. The antigen is not known. These data originate in a study of cytomegalovirus exposure and HLA in healthy donors. Findings and limits, study-wide: The dataset shows that most TCR sequences were rare, while some public TCRs occurred in many donors. Relative to the approximately 680-donor mean, N-insertions were reportedly fewer in an Asian-associated ancestry cluster in a later analysis. Analyses of presence and absence presupposed an approximately uniform sequencing depth across donors.

60 Vbeta and 13 Jbeta primers were used in PCR. This table comes from immunoSEQ multiplex PCR, and its TCRdb copy is limited to in-frame clones, with some not included. Of some 120,000 clones listed, roughly 74% are singletons. In germline, CDR1 is SGHNT, CDR2 YYREEE (reference sequence). The CDR3 loop spans 15 amino acids. The V segment lost 4 bases and the J segment 8 bases; nucleotides outside the gene matches: 9. This receptor was taken from a woman in her thirties in good health and CMV-seronegative. The sample consisted of PBMCs. The V gene is TRBV5-4, the J gene TRBJ2-1, with 10 bases aligning to TRBD2. The CDR3 reads CASSPEREGEHEQFF. CDR3 in DNA: TGTGCCAGCAGCCCCGAGCGGGAGGGTGAACATGAGCAGTTCTTC.